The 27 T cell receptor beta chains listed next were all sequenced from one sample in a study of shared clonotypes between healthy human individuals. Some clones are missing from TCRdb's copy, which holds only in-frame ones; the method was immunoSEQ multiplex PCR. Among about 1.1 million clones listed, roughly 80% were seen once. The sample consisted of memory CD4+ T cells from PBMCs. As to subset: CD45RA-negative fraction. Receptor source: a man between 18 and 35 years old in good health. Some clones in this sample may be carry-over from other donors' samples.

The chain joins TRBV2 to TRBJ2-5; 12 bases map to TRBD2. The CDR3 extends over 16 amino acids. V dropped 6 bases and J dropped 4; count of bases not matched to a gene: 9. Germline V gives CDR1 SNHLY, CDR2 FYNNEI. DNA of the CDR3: TGTGCCAGCAGCCTCCTAGCGGGAGGGAAGGGAGAGACCCAGTACTTC. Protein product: CASSLLAGGKGETQYF.

The CDR3 region is CSALGQDLELFF. The CDR3 coding sequence is TGCAGCGCGCTGGGACAGGATTTGGAGCTGTTTTTT. The gene calls are TRBV29-1 and TRBJ2-2, with 8 nucleotides matching TRBD1. Trimming took 7 bases from V and 10 from J; bases not matched to a gene: 8. Germline V gene data show CDR1 as SQVTM and CDR2 as ANQGSEA. This CDR3 is built from 12 residues.

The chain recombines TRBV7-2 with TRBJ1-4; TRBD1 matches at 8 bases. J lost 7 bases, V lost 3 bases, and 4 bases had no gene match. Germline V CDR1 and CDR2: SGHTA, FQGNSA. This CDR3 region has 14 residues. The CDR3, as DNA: TGTGCCAGCAGCTTTCAGGGGGCAAGTGAAAAACTGTTTTTT. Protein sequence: CASSFQGASEKLFF.

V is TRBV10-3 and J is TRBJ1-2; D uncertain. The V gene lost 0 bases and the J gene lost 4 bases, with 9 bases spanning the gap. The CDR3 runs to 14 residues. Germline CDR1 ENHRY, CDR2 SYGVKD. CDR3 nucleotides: TGTGCCATCAGTGAGTCCGCTCAGGCCTATGGCTACACCTTC. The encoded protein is CAISESAQAYGYTF.

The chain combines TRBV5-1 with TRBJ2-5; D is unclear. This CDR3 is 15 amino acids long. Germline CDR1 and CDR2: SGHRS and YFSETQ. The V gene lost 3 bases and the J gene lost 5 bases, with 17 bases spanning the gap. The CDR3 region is CASSSHSPSAETQYF. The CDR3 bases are TGCGCCAGCAGCTCCCACAGTCCGAGTGCGGAGACCCAGTACTTC.

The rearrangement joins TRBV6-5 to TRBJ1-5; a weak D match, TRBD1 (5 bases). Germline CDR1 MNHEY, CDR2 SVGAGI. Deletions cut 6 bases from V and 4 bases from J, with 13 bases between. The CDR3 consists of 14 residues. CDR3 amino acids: CASSPMGENQPQHF. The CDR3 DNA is TGTGCCAGCAGCCCTATGGGGGAGAATCAGCCCCAGCATTTT.

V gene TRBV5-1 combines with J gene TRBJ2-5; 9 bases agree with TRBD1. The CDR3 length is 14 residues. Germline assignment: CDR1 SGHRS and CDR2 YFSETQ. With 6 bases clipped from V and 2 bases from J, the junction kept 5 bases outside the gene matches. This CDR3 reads CASTTQGAQETQYF. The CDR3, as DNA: TGCGCCAGCACCACACAGGGGGCGCAAGAGACCCAGTACTTC.

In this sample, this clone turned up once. The CDR3 protein is CASSSKDRPQETQYF. The CDR3 DNA sequence: TGTGCCAGCAGCTCCAAGGACAGGCCCCAAGAGACCCAGTACTTC. The V gene is TRBV5-4, the J gene TRBJ2-5; TRBD1 aligns across 7 bases. From germline, CDR1 is SGHNT and CDR2 YYREEE (reference sequence). The CDR3 has 15 residues. The trim removed 3 bases at V and 1 base at J, leaving 6 bases unmatched. Full variable domain (rest looked up from reference TRBV5-4 and TRBJ2-5): ETGVTQSPTHLIKTRGQQVTLRCSSQSGHNTVSWYQQALGQGPQFIFQYYREEENGRGNFPPRFSGLQFPNYSSELNVNALELDDSALYLCASSSKDRPQETQYFGPGTRLLVL.

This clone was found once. The CDR3 loop reads CASSLAWRNQPQHF. The DNA of the CDR3 is TGTGCCAGCAGCTTGGCTTGGCGGAATCAGCCCCAGCATTTT. The chain is built from TRBV5-6 and TRBJ1-5, with no clear D. Germline V CDR1 and CDR2: SGHDT, YYEEEE. This CDR3 is built from 14 residues. Trimming pared 0 bases from V and 4 bases from J, leaving 8 bases between. Together with reference TRBV5-6 and TRBJ1-5, the CDR3 gives the full variable domain: DAGVTQSPTHLIKTRGQQVTLRCSPKSGHDTVSWYQQALGQGPQFIFQYYEEEERQRGNFPDRFSGHQFPNYSSELNVNALLLGDSALYLCASSLAWRNQPQHFGDGTRLSIL.

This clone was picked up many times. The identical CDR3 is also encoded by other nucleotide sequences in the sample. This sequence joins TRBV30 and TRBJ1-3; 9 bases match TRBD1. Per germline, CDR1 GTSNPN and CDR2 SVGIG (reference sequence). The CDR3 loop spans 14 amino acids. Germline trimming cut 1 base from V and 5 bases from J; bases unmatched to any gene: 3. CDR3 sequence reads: CAWSDRGQRNTIYF. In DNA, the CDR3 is TGTGCCTGGAGTGACAGGGGGCAAAGAAACACCATATATTTT. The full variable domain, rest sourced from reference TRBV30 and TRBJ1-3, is SQTIHQWPATLVQPVGSPLSLECTVEGTSNPNLYWYRQAAGRGLQLLFYSVGIGQISSEVPQNLSASRPQDRQFILSSKKLLLSDSGFYLCAWSDRGQRNTIYFGEGSWLTVV.

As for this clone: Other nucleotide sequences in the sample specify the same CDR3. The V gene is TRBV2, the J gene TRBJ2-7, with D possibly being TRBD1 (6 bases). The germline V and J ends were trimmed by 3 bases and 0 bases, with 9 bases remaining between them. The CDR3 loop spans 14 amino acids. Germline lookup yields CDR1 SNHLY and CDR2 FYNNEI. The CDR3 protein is CASSDQGSSYEQYF. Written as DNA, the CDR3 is TGTGCCAGCAGTGATCAGGGGAGCTCCTACGAGCAGTACTTC.

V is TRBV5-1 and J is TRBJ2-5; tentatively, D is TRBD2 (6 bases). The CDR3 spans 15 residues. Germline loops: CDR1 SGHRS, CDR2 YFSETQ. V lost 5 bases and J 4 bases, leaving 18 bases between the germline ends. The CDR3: CASRKLAQTSETQYF. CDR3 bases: TGCGCCAGCAGGAAACTAGCTCAGACCTCAGAGACCCAGTACTTC.

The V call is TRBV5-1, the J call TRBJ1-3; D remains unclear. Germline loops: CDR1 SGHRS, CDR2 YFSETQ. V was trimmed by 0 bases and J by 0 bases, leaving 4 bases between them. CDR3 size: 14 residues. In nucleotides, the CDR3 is TGCGCCAGCAGCTTGGTGGTCTCTGGAAACACCATATATTTT. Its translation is CASSLVVSGNTIYF.

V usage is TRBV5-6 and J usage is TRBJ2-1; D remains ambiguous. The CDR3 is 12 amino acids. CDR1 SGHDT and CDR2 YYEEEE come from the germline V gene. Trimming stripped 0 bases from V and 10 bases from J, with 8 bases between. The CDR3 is CASSLDTAEQFF. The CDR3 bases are TGTGCCAGCAGCTTGGACACAGCCGAGCAGTTCTTC.

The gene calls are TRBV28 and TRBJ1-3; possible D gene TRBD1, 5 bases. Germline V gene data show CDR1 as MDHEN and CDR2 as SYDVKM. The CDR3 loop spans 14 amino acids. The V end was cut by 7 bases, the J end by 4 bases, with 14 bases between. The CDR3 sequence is CASTIRGAGNTIYF. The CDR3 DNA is TGTGCCAGCACCATCCGGGGCGCCGGAAACACCATATATTTT. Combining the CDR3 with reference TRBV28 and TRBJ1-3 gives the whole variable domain DVKVTQSSRYLVKRTGEKVFLECVQDMDHENMFWYRQDPGLGLRLIYFSYDVKMKEKGDIPEGYSVSREKKERFSLILESASTNQTSMYLCASTIRGAGNTIYFGEGSWLTVV.

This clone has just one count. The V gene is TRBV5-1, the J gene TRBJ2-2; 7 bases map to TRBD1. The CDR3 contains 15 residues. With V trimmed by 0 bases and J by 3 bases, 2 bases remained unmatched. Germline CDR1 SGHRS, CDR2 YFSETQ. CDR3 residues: CASSLVQGYTGELFF. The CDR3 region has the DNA TGCGCCAGCAGCTTGGTACAGGGGTACACCGGGGAGCTGTTTTTT.

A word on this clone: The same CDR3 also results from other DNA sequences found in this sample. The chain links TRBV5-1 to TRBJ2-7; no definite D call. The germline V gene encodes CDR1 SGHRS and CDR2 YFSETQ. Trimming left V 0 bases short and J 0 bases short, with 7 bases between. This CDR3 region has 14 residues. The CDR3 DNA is TGCGCCAGCAGCTTGGCGGGCAGCTCCTACGAGCAGTACTTC. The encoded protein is CASSLAGSSYEQYF.

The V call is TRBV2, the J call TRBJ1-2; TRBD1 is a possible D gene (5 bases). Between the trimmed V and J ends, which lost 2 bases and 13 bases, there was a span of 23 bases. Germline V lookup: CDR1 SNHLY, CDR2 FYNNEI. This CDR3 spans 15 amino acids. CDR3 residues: CASSEIGTGSLGVTF. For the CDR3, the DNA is TGTGCCAGCAGTGAAATAGGGACTGGGAGTTTGGGGGTCACCTTC.

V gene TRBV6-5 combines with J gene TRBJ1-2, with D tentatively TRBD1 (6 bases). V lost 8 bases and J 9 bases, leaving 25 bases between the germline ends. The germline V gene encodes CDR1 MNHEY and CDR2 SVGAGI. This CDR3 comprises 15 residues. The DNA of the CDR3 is TGTGCCAGCCGCCCAAACTCTATTGGGGGCCTCAGCTACACCTTC. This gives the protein CASRPNSIGGLSYTF.

CDR3 DNA sequence: TGTGCCAGCAGTGAAGAAGGCAGCAATCAGCCCCAGCATTTT. Translated: CASSEEGSNQPQHF. V usage is TRBV6-1 and J usage is TRBJ1-5; no firm D call. Trimming shortened V by 1 base and J by 1 base, and 5 bases separated the two germline ends. Germline V lookup: CDR1 MNHNS, CDR2 SASEGT. The length of the CDR3 is 14 residues.

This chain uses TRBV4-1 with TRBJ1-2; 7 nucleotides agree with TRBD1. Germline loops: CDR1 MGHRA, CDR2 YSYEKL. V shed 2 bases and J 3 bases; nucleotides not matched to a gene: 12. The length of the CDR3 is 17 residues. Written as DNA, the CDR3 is TGCGCCAGCAGCCAAACAATAAGACCAGGGGGGGACTATGGCTACACCTTC. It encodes CASSQTIRPGGDYGYTF.

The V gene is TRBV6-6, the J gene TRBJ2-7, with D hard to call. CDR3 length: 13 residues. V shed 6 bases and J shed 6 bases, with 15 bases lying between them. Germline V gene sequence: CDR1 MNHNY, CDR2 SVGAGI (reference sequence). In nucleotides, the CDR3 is TGTGCCAGCAGACCGGGCAGTCCGGCCGAGCAGTACTTC. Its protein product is CASRPGSPAEQYF.

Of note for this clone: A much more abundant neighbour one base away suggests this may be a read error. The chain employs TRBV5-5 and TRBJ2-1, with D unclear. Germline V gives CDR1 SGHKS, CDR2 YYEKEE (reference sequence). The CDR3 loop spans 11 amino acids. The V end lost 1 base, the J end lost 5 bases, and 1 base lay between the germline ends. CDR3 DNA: TGTGCCAGCAGCTTGAACAATGAGCAGTTCTTC. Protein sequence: CASSLNNEQFF.

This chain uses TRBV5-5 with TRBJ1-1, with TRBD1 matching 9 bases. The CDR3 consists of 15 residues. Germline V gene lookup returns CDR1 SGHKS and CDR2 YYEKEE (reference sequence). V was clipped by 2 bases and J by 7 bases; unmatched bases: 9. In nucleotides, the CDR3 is TGTGCCAGCAGCTTCGGGGGTGGGACAGGGAGTGAAGCTTTCTTT. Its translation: CASSFGGGTGSEAFF.

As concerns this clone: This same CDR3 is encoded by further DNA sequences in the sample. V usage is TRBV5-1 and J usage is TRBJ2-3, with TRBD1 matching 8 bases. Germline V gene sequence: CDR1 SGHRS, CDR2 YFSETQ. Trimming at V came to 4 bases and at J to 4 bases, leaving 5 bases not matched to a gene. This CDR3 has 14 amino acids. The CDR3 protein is CASSQGQGSDTQYF. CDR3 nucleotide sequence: TGCGCCAGCAGCCAAGGACAGGGCTCAGATACGCAGTATTTT.

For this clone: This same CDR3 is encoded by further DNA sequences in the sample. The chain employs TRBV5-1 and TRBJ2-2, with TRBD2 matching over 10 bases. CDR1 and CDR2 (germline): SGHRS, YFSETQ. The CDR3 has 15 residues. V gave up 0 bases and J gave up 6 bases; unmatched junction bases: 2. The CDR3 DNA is TGCGCCAGCAGCTTGGGACTAGCGGGCTCCGGGGAGCTGTTTTTT. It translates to CASSLGLAGSGELFF. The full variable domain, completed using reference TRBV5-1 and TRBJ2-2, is KAGVTQTPRYLIKTRGQQVTLSCSPISGHRSVSWYQQTPGQGLQFLFEYFSETQRNKGNFPGRFSGRQFSNSRSEMNVSTLELGDSALYLCASSLGLAGSGELFFGEGSRLTVL.

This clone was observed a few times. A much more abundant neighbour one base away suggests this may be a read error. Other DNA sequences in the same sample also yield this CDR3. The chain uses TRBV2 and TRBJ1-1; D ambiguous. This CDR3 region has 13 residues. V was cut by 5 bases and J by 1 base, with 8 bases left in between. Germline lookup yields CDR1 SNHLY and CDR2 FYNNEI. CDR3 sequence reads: CASSLTENTEAFF. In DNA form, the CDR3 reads TGTGCCAGCAGTCTTACGGAGAACACTGAAGCTTTCTTT.